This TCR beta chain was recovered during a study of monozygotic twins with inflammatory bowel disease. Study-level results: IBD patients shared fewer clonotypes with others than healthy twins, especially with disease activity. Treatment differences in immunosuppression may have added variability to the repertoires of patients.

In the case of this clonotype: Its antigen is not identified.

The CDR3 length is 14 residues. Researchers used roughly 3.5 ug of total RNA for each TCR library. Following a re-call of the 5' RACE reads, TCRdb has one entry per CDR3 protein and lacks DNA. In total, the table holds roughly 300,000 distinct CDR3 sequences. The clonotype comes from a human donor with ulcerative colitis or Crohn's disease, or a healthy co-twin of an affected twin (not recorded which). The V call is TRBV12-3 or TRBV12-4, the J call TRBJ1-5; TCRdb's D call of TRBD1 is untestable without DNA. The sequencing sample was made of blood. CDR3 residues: CASSQGGGLWPQHF.